This record covers a single T cell receptor beta chain. The data derive from a study of blood T cell repertoires in COVID-19. Study summary: Donors in the United States, Italy and Spain gave samples during acute or convalescent COVID-19. PBMCs, B-cell-depleted T cells, or T cells were the source of the cDNA or gDNA that made up the material.

Authors' analysis steps: How many nucleated cells were present was estimated from reference gene primer amplification. TCRdb's table, derived via immunoSEQ multiplex PCR, lists solely in-frame clones and lacks some. Clonal size and the V and J genes are those of that table, whereas D and trimming came from the DNA. The sample consists of 55,000 to 65,000 clones, 75% to 95% of them appearing once. Sequencing was done on a sample of peripheral blood. The sequence derives from a man in his sixties with acute or convalescent COVID-19.

The CDR3 is CASRQGLNEQYF. CDR3 nucleotide sequence: TGTGCCAGCAGACAGGGCCTGAACGAGCAGTACTTC. J is TRBJ2-7 and V is TRBV6-5; tentatively, D is TRBD1 (6 bases). The CDR3 covers 12 residues. Trimming stripped 6 bases from V and 5 bases from J, with 11 bases between. Germline-derived CDR1 and CDR2 are MNHEY and SVGAGI.